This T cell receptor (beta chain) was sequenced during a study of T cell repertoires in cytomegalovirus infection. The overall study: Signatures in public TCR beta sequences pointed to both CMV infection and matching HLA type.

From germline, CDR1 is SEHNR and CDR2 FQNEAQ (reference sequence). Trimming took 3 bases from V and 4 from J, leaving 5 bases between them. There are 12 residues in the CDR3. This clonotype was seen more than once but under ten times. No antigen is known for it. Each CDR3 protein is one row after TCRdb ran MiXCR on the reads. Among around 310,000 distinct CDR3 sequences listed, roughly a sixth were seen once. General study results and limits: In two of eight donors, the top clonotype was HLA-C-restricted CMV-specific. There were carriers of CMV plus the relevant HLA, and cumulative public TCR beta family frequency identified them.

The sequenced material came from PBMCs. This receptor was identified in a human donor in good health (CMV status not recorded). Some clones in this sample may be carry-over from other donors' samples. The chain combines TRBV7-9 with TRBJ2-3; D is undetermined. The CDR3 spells CASSFPSDTQYF. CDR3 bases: TGTGCCAGCAGCTTCCCTTCAGATACGCAGTATTTT. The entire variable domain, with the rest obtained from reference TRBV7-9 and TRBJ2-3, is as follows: DTGVSQNPRHKITKRGQNVTFRCDPISEHNRLYWYRQTLGQGPEFLTYFQNEAQLEKSRLLSDRFSAERPKGSFSTLEIQRTEQGDSAMYLCASSFPSDTQYFGPGTRLTVL.